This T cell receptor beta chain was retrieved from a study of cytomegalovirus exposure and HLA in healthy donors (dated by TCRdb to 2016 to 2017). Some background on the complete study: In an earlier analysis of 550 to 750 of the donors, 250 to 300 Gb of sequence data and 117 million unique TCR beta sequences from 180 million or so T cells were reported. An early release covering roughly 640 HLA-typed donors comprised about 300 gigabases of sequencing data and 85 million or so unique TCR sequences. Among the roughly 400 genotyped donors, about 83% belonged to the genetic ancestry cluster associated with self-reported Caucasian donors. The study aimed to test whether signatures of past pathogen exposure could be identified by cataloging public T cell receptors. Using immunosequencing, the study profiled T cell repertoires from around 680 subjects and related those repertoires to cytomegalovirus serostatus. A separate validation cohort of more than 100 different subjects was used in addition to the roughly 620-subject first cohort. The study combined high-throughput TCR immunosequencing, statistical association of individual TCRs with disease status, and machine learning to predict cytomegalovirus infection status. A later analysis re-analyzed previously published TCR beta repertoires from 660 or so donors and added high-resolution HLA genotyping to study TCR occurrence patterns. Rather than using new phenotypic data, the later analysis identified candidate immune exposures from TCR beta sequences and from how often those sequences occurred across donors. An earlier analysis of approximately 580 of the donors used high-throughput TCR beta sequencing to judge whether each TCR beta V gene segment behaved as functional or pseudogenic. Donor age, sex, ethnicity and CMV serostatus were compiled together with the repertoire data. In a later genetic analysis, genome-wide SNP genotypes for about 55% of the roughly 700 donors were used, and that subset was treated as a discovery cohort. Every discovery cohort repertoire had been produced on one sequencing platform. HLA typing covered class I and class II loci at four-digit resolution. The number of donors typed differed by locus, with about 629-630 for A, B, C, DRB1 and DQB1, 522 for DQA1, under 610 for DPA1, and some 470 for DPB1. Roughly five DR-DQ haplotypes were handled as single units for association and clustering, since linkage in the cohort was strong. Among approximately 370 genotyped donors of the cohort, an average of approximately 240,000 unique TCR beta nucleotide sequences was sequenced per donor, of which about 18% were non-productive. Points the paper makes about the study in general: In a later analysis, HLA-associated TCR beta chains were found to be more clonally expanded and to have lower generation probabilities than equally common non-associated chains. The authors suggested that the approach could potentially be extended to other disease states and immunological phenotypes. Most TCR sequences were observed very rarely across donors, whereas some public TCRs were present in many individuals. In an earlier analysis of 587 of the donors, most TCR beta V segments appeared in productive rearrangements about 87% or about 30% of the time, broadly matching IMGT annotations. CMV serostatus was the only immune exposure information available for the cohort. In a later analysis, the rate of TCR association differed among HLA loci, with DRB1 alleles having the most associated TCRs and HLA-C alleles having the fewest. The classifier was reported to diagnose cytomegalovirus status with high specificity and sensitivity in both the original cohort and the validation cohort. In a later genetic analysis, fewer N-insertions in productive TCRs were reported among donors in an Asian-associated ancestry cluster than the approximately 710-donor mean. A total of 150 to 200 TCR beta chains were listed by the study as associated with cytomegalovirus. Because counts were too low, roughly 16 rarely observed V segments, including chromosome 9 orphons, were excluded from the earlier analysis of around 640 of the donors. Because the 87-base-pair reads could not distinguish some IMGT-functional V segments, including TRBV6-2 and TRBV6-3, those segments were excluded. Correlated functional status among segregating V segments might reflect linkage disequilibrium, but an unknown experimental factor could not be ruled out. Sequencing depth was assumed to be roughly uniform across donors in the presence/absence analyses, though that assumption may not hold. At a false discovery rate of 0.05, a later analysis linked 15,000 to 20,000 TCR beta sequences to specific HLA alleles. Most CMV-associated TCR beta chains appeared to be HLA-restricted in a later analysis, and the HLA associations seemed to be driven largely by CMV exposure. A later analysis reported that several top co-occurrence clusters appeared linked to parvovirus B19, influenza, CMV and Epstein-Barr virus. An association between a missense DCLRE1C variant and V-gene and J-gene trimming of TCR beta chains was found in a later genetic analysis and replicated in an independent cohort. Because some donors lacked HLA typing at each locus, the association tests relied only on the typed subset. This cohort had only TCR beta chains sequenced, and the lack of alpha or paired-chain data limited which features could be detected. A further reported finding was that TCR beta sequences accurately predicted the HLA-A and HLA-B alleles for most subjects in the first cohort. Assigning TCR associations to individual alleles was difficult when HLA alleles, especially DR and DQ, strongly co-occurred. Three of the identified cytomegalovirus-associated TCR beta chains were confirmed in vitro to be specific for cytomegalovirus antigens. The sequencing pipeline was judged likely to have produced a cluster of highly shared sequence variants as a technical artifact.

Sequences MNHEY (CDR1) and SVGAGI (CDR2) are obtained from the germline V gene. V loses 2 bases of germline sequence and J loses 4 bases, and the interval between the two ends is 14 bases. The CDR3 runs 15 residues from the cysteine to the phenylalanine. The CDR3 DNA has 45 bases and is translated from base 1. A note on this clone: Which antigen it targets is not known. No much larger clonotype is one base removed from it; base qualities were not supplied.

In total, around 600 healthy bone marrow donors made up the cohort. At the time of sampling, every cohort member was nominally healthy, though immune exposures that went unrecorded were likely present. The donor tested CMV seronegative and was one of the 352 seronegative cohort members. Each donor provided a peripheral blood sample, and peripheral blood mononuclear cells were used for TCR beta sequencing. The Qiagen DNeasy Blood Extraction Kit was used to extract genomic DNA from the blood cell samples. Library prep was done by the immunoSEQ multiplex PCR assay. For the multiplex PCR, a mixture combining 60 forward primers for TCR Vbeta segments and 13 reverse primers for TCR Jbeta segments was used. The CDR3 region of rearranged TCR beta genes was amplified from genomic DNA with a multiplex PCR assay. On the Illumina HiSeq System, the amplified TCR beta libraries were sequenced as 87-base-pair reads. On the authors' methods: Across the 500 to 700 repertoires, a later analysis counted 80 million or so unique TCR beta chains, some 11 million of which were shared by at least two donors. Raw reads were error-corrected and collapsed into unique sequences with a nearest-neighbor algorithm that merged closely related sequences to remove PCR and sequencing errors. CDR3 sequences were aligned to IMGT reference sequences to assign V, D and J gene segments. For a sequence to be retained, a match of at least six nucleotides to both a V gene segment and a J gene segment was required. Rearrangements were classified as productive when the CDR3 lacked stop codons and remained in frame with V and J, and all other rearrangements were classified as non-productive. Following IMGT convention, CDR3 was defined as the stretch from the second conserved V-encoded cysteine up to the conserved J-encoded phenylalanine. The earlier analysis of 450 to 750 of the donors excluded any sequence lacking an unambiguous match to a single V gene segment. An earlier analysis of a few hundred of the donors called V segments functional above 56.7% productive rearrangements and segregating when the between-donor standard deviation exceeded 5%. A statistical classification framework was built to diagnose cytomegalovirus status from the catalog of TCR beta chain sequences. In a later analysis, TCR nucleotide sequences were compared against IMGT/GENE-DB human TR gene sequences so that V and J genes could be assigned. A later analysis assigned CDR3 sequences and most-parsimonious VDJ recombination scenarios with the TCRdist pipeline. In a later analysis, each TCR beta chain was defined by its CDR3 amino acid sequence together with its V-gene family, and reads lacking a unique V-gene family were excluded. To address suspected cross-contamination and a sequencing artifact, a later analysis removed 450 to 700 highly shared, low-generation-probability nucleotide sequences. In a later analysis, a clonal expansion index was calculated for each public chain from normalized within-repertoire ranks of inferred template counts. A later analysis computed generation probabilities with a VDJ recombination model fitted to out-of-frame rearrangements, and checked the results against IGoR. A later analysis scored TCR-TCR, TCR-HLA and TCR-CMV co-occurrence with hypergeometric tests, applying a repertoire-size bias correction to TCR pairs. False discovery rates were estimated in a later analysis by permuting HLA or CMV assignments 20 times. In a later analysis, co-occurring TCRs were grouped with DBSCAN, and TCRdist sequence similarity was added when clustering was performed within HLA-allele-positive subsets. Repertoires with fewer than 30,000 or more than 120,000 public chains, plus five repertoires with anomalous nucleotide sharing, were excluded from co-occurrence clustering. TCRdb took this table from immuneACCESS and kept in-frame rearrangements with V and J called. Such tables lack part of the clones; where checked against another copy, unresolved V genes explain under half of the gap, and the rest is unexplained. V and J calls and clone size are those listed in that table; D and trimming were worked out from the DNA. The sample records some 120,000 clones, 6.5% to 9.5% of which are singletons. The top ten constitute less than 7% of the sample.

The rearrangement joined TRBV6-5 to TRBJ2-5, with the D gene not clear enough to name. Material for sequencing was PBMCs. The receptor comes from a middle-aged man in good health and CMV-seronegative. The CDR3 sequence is CASSYQFAGGETQYF. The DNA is TGTGCCAGCAGTTACCAGTTTGCAGGTGGAGAGACCCAGTACTTC.